The 5 T cell receptor beta chains below come from one sample, sequenced in a study of brain T cells in children with intractable seizures. Assay used: immunoSEQ multiplex PCR; TCRdb lists only in-frame clones, some missing. Of approximately 110,000 clones in the sample, 94% are singletons; the top ten hold under 4.5%. The sample in question was peripheral blood, obtained at surgery. The receptors here all came from a boy under two years old with hemimegalencephaly and intractable seizures.

This chain uses TRBV5-1 with TRBJ2-7, with D possibly being TRBD1 or TRBD2 (7 bases each). CDR1 is SGHRS and CDR2 is YFSETQ in the germline V gene. This CDR3 has 17 residues. The V gene lost 1 base and the J gene lost 2 bases, with 19 bases spanning the gap. The CDR3 spells CASSLSVVTGRAYEQYF. The DNA for the CDR3 is TGCGCCAGCAGCTTGAGTGTGGTGACAGGGAGGGCCTACGAGCAGTACTTC.

The chain uses TRBV7-2 and TRBJ2-2, with TRBD2 matching over 10 bases. The CDR3 has 18 residues. Trimming at V came to 3 bases and at J to 4 bases, leaving 11 bases not matched to a gene. Germline loops: CDR1 SGHTA, CDR2 FQGNSA. CDR3 sequence (DNA): TGTGCCAGCAGCTTTAGCGGAGGCCTAGCGGGGGTCACCGGGGAGCTGTTTTTT. Its protein product is CASSFSGGLAGVTGELFF.

Sample share makes this clone medium-sized. The gene calls are TRBV4-2 and TRBJ1-4; D is ambiguous. The V end was cut by 0 bases, the J end by 3 bases, with 14 bases between. CDR3 length equals 17 residues. Germline V gene lookup returns CDR1 LGHNA and CDR2 YNFKEQ. The chain's CDR3 is CASSQEGLGRPNEKLFF. As DNA, the CDR3 is TGTGCCAGCAGCCAAGAAGGTCTAGGTAGGCCTAATGAAAAACTGTTTTTT.

The chain links TRBV7-9 to TRBJ2-5, with D perhaps matching TRBD1 (6 bases). The ends were cut back, 5 bases at V and 1 base at J, with 14 bases in the middle. Germline V gives CDR1 SEHNR, CDR2 FQNEAQ (reference sequence). The CDR3 covers 15 residues. CDR3 nucleotide sequence: TGTGCCAGCAGCCGAGAGTGGGGGCCCCAAGAGACCCAGTACTTC. It translates to CASSREWGPQETQYF. Full variable domain (missing parts from reference TRBV7-9 and TRBJ2-5): DTGVSQNPRHKITKRGQNVTFRCDPISEHNRLYWYRQTLGQGPEFLTYFQNEAQLEKSRLLSDRFSAERPKGSFSTLEIQRTEQGDSAMYLCASSREWGPQETQYFGPGTRLLVL.

J is TRBJ2-7 and V is TRBV19, with D possibly being TRBD1 (6 bases). CDR1 is LNHDA and CDR2 is SQIVND in the germline V gene (reference sequence). The CDR3 covers 15 residues. V was trimmed by 1 base and J by 2 bases, leaving 12 bases between them. The CDR3 sequence: CASSIAYREPYEQYF. The CDR3 nucleotides are TGTGCCAGTAGTATAGCCTACAGGGAACCCTACGAGCAGTACTTC. The whole variable domain, remainder taken from reference TRBV19 and TRBJ2-7, is DGGITQSPKYLFRKEGQNVTLSCEQNLNHDAMYWYRQDPGQGLRLIYYSQIVNDFQKGDIAEGYSVSREKKESFPLTVTSAQKNPTAFYLCASSIAYREPYEQYFGPGTRLTVT.